Shown below are 17 T cell receptor beta chains from a single sample sequenced in a study of T cells after posttransplantation cyclophosphamide. Repertoires were generated with immunoSEQ multiplex PCR, while TCRdb's copy carries only in-frame clones and drops some. The sample holds around 16,000 clones, 94% seen once. Cells defined as naive were viable CD3+CD4+ or CD3+CD8+ and CCR7+CD45RA+CD45RO-CD95-CD27+CD28+. The sample was naive CD4+ T cells sorted from blood. The receptors come from a woman between 45 and 60 years old in good health and a related stem cell transplant donor.

The genes are TRBV5-1 and TRBJ2-1; 7 bases agree with TRBD1. The CDR3 totals 13 residues. The J segment lost 5 bases and the V segment lost 4 bases, leaving 3 bases of the junction unmatched. Germline V CDR1 and CDR2: SGHRS, YFSETQ. In nucleotides, the CDR3 is TGCGCCAGCAGCGTTACAGGGGACAATGAGCAGTTCTTC. Encoded protein: CASSVTGDNEQFF. Full variable domain (outside the CDR3, taken from reference TRBV5-1 and TRBJ2-1): KAGVTQTPRYLIKTRGQQVTLSCSPISGHRSVSWYQQTPGQGLQFLFEYFSETQRNKGNFPGRFSGRQFSNSRSEMNVSTLELGDSALYLCASSVTGDNEQFFGPGTRLTVL.

The chain couples TRBV6-1 to TRBJ2-1; 7 bases fit TRBD2. The CDR3 length is 15 residues. V shed 6 bases and J 6 bases; nucleotides not matched to a gene: 11. CDR1 is MNHNS, CDR2 SASEGT, per germline. As DNA, the CDR3 is TGTGCCAGCAGGACTCCTGGCGGGAGTGTCAATGAGCAGTTCTTC. Translating it yields CASRTPGGSVNEQFF.

The V call is TRBV27, the J call TRBJ1-4, with TRBD1 matching 8 bases. From germline, CDR1 is MNHEY and CDR2 SMNVEV (reference sequence). This CDR3 is 13 amino acids long. The ends lost 6 bases at V and 10 bases at J; junction bases unmatched: 7. The CDR3 nucleotides read TGTGCCAGCAGATATAGTACAGGGGGAAAACTGTTTTTT. Translating it yields CASRYSTGGKLFF.

The chain has TRBV18 and TRBJ2-5; D may be TRBD1 (6 bases). Trimming cost V 2 bases and J 1 base, with 8 bases left between them. Germline CDR1 and CDR2: KGHSH and LQKENI. This CDR3 is 14 amino acids long. The CDR3 loop reads CASSPGQLQETQYF. The CDR3 region has the DNA TGTGCCAGCTCACCAGGACAGCTCCAAGAGACCCAGTACTTC.

This chain joins TRBV27 and TRBJ1-4, with 7 positions matching TRBD1. CDR1 is MNHEY and CDR2 is SMNVEV in the germline V gene (reference sequence). V trimming: 5 bases; J trimming: 6 bases; junction bases outside the gene matches: 12. The CDR3 sequence is 16 residues long. CDR3 sequence: CASSRIPLDRDEKLFF. CDR3 DNA: TGTGCCAGCAGTCGAATCCCCCTAGACAGGGATGAAAAACTGTTTTTT.

The chain links TRBV15 to TRBJ1-3; D is undetermined. Germline-derived CDR1 and CDR2 are LNHNV and YYDKDF (reference sequence). This CDR3 is built from 16 residues. With 0 bases removed from V and 0 bases from J, the gap between germline ends came to 9 bases. The CDR3 region is CATSRERGYSGNTIYF. CDR3 bases: TGTGCCACCAGCAGAGAAAGAGGGTACTCTGGAAACACCATATATTTT.

V gene TRBV19 combines with J gene TRBJ1-4, with TRBD1 matching over 9 bases. Germline trimming cut 4 bases from V and 8 bases from J; bases unmatched to any gene: 11. CDR1 and CDR2 from the germline V gene are LNHDA and SQIVND (reference sequence). CDR3 size: 16 residues. CDR3 nucleotides: TGTGCCAGTAGTACCTCCCGGACAGGGGAGCGCGAAAAACTGTTTTTT. Its protein is CASSTSRTGEREKLFF.

The J gene is TRBJ1-1, the V gene TRBV9; D is possibly TRBD1 (6 bases). Germline CDR1 reads SGDLS; CDR2 reads YYNGEE. V gave up 4 bases and J gave up 2 bases, with 12 bases separating them. The CDR3 loop spans 14 amino acids. The CDR3, as DNA: TGTGCCAGCAGCCTCCGGACAGCTAACACTGAAGCTTTCTTT. Protein product: CASSLRTANTEAFF.

The chain couples TRBV18 to TRBJ2-7; TRBD1 matches at 7 bases. Trimming removed 3 bases from V and 7 bases from J; junction bases left unmatched: 12. CDR3 length: 15 amino acids. In germline, CDR1 is KGHSH, CDR2 LQKENI. Here the CDR3 reads CASSPQADRVGEQYF. DNA for the CDR3: TGTGCCAGCTCACCCCAAGCCGACAGGGTAGGAGAGCAGTACTTC.

The rearrangement links TRBV19 to TRBJ2-5; tentatively, D is TRBD1 (5 bases). Germline V lookup: CDR1 LNHDA, CDR2 SQIVND (reference sequence). The CDR3 has 14 residues. V shed 2 bases and J shed 2 bases, with 9 bases lying between them. CDR3: CASSIFDRQETQYF. The CDR3 coding sequence is TGTGCCAGTAGTATATTTGACAGACAAGAGACCCAGTACTTC.

The chain joins TRBV5-6 to TRBJ1-4; the D is unclear. The CDR3 has 14 amino acids. V lost 0 bases to trimming and J lost 4 bases, with 7 bases between them. Germline V CDR1 and CDR2: SGHDT, YYEEEE. The CDR3 is CASSLGSYNEKLFF. CDR3 nucleotides: TGTGCCAGCAGCTTGGGAAGCTATAATGAAAAACTGTTTTTT.

V is TRBV19 and J is TRBJ1-5, with 9 positions matching TRBD1. With 8 bases clipped from V and 3 bases from J, the junction kept 8 bases outside the gene matches. The CDR3 is made up of 15 amino acids. Germline assignment: CDR1 LNHDA and CDR2 SQIVND (reference sequence). The CDR3 bases are TGTGCCAGTGGTACGGGACAGGGTTACAATCAGCCCCAGCATTTT. It translates to CASGTGQGYNQPQHF.

This chain's CDR3 is CATEYRGGHQPQHF. The CDR3, as DNA: TGTGCCACTGAGTATAGAGGGGGCCATCAGCCCCAGCATTTT. The chain employs TRBV19 and TRBJ1-5, with 7 bases lining up with TRBD1. This CDR3 is 14 amino acids long. Germline-derived CDR1 and CDR2 are LNHDA and SQIVND (reference sequence). Trimming took 10 bases from V and 5 from J; bases not matched to a gene: 11.

This sequence joins TRBV7-9 and TRBJ2-6; TRBD1 agrees at 12 bases. Trimming removed 6 bases from V and 2 bases from J; junction bases left unmatched: 8. CDR3 size: 18 residues. CDR1 and CDR2 (germline): SEHNR, FQNEAQ (reference sequence). The DNA for the CDR3 is TGTGCCAGCAGTTCCCCCGGGACAGGGGGCGCTGGGGCCAACGTCCTGACTTTC. Translation: CASSSPGTGGAGANVLTF.

J is TRBJ1-5 and V is TRBV19, with TRBD1 identical over 8 bases. The V segment lost 7 bases and the J segment 7 bases; nucleotides outside the gene matches: 9. Germline V gives CDR1 LNHDA, CDR2 SQIVND (reference sequence). This CDR3 is 14 amino acids long. Here the CDR3 DNA reads TGTGCCAGTACACTCGGACAGGGCAGACAGCCCCAGCATTTT. As protein: CASTLGQGRQPQHF.

The chain recombines TRBV11-2 with TRBJ2-3; 10 bases align to TRBD2. The CDR3 runs 15 residues. The germline CDR1 and CDR2 sequences are SGHAT and FQNNGV. V shed 5 bases, J shed 2 bases, and the junction held 4 bases outside the gene matches. The CDR3 is CASSLSGRDTDTQYF. The CDR3 bases are TGTGCCAGCAGCCTGAGCGGGAGGGACACAGATACGCAGTATTTT. Using reference TRBV11-2 and TRBJ2-3 for the parts outside the CDR3, the full variable domain is EAGVAQSPRYKIIEKRQSVAFWCNPISGHATLYWYQQILGQGPKLLIQFQNNGVVDDSQLPKDRFSAERLKGVDSTLKIQPAKLEDSAVYLCASSLSGRDTDTQYFGPGTRLTVL.

V is TRBV19 and J is TRBJ1-5, with D unclear. There are 13 residues in the CDR3. V lost 6 bases and J 0 bases, leaving 6 bases between the germline ends. Germline V gene data show CDR1 as LNHDA and CDR2 as SQIVND (reference sequence). CDR3 amino acids: CASRESSNQPQHF. The CDR3 nucleotides read TGTGCCAGTAGGGAGAGTAGCAATCAGCCCCAGCATTTT.